This T cell receptor beta chain was obtained from a study of blood T cell repertoires in COVID-19. As for the study in general: Acute and convalescent COVID-19 specimens originated in the United States, Italy and Spain.

From germline, CDR1 is MDHEN and CDR2 SYDVKM. V lost 6 bases and J 4 bases, leaving 13 bases between the germline ends. The CDR3 consists of 15 residues. Seattle cases were enrolled at active infection and followed longitudinally. Authors' data handling: For nucleated cells, counts were estimated from reference gene primer amplification. Clones were read by immunoSEQ multiplex PCR, and TCRdb kept only the in-frame ones, dropping some. The DNA was the basis for D and trimming; V, J and clone size are from that table. This repertoire shows about 250,000 clones, about 87% found once; its top ten account for roughly 6.8%.

The V call is TRBV28, the J call TRBJ1-6, with D tentatively TRBD1 (5 bases). Sequenced: peripheral blood. The TCR was taken from a woman in her thirties with COVID-19, enrolled during active disease. The CDR3: CASSSPGGYNSPLHF. The CDR3 region has the DNA TGTGCCAGCAGCTCCCCGGGGGGGTATAATTCACCCCTCCACTTT.